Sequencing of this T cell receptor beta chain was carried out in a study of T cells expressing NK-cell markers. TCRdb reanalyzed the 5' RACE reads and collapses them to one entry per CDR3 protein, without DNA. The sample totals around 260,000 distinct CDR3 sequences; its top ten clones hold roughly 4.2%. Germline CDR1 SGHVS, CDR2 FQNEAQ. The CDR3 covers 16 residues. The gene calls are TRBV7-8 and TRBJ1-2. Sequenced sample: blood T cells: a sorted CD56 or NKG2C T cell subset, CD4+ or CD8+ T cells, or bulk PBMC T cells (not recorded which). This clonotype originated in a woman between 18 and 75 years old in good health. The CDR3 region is CASIQNLWTEPYGYTF.